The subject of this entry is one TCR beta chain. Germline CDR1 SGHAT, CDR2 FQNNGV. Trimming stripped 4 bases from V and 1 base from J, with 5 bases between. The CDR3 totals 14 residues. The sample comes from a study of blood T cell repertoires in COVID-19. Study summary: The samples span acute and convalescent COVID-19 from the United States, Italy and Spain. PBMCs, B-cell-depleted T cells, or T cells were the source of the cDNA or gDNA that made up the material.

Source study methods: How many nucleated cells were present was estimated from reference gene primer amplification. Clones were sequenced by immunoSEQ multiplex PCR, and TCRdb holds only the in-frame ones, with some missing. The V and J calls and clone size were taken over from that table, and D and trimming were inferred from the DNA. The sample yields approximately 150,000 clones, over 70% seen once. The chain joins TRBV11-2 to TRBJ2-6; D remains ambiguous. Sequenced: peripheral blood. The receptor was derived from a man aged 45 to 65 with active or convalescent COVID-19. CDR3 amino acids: CASSSSSGANVLTF. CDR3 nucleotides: TGTGCCAGCAGCTCCAGTTCTGGGGCCAACGTCCTGACTTTC.